The next 8 T cell receptor beta chains were all read from a single sample in a study of shared clonotypes between healthy human individuals. Profiled with immunoSEQ multiplex PCR; TCRdb holds only in-frame clones, not every one. The profile shows about 2.3 million clones, approximately 95% of them singletons. Sequenced input: naive CD4+ T cells from PBMCs. Subset reported: CD45RA+ positively selected. These receptors originate from a young man in good health. Some clones in this sample may be carry-over from other donors' samples.

The chain employs TRBV6-1 and TRBJ2-1, with 7 bases lining up with TRBD1. Germline V gene lookup returns CDR1 MNHNS and CDR2 SASEGT. V lost 4 bases to trimming and J lost 2 bases; unmatched junction nucleotides: 8. The CDR3 is 16 amino acids. CDR3 bases: TGTGCCAGCAGTGCCAGGAGACAGGGAACCTACAATGAGCAGTTCTTC. This encodes CASSARRQGTYNEQFF.

This clone showed up just once. The chain carries TRBV19 and TRBJ1-2; perhaps TRBD1 as D (6 bases). This CDR3 comprises 14 residues. Deletions cut 6 bases from V and 2 bases from J, with 13 bases between. From germline, CDR1 is LNHDA and CDR2 SQIVND (reference sequence). The CDR3 loop is CASSPQQGNYGYTF. CDR3 bases: TGTGCCAGTAGCCCACAACAGGGAAACTATGGCTACACCTTC.

The V call is TRBV15, the J call TRBJ2-7; D is perhaps TRBD1 or TRBD2 (6 bases each). Looked up from germline, CDR1 is LNHNV and CDR2 is YYDKDF (reference sequence). The CDR3 is made up of 15 amino acids. V gave up 2 bases and J gave up 4 bases, with 15 bases separating them. CDR3 in DNA: TGTGCCACCAGCAGACGACAGGCGGGGACTTACGAGCAGTACTTC. It translates to CATSRRQAGTYEQYF. The variable domain in full, with the rest retrieved from reference TRBV15 and TRBJ2-7, is DAMVIQNPRYQVTQFGKPVTLSCSQTLNHNVMYWYQQKSSQAPKLLFHYYDKDFNNEADTPDNFQSRRPNTSFCFLDIRSPGLGDTAMYLCATSRRQAGTYEQYFGPGTRLTVT.

The chain links TRBV4-1 to TRBJ2-3; 12 bases are shared with TRBD2. CDR1 is MGHRA and CDR2 is YSYEKL in the germline V gene. The CDR3 has 14 amino acids. V gave up 4 bases and J gave up 5 bases; unmatched junction bases: 1. The CDR3 region has the DNA TGCGCCAGCAGCCGGGGACTAGCGGGAGATACGCAGTATTTT. This gives the protein CASSRGLAGDTQYF.

The rearrangement links TRBV18 to TRBJ1-5, with D uncertain. Per germline, CDR1 KGHSH and CDR2 LQKENI. V was cut by 4 bases and J by 5 bases, with 12 bases left in between. This CDR3 is 14 amino acids long. The CDR3 bases are TGTGCCAGCTCACAGGATTTCGCCCATCAGCCCCAGCATTTT. Translation: CASSQDFAHQPQHF.

The table lists this clone with a count of one. The DNA for the CDR3 is TGTGCCAGCAGCCCCCTCGGGACAGGGTCGGAGACCCAGTACTTC. Its translation: CASSPLGTGSETQYF. The J gene is TRBJ2-5, the V gene TRBV7-6, with TRBD1 identical over 9 bases. Germline CDR1 and CDR2: SGHVS and FNYEAQ. This CDR3 contains 15 residues. Germline trimming cut 5 bases from V and 5 bases from J; bases unmatched to any gene: 9. The entire variable domain, with the rest obtained from reference TRBV7-6 and TRBJ2-5, is as follows: GAGVSQSPRYKVTKRGQDVALRCDPISGHVSLYWYRQALGQGPEFLTYFNYEAQQDKSGLPNDRFSAERPEGSISTLTIQRTEQRDSAMYRCASSPLGTGSETQYFGPGTRLLVL.

The chain uses TRBV6-6 and TRBJ1-3; no clear D. Germline lookup yields CDR1 MNHNY and CDR2 SVGAGI (reference sequence). The CDR3 spans 14 residues. V lost 2 bases and J 2 bases, leaving 7 bases between the germline ends. The CDR3 sequence is CASSYIQTGNTIYF. The CDR3 nucleotides read TGTGCCAGCAGTTACATTCAAACTGGAAACACCATATATTTT.

The genes are TRBV7-3 and TRBJ2-3, with TRBD1 as a possible D gene (6 bases). Looked up from germline, CDR1 is SGHTA and CDR2 is FQGTGA. The V and J ends lost 1 base and 5 bases respectively, with 10 bases between them. This CDR3 is built from 14 residues. This CDR3 is CASSLRGQLDTQYF. The CDR3 coding sequence is TGTGCCAGCAGCTTAAGGGGACAATTAGATACGCAGTATTTT.